This TCR beta chain stems from a study of OX40 agonist ivuxolimab in advanced cancers. Whole-study context: The diagnoses of dose-escalation patients were hepatocellular carcinoma, melanoma, renal cell or head and neck cancer. Study-wide findings and caveats: Patients with a partial response at 0.1-3.0 mg/kg had among the lowest clonal expansion.

Libraries were prepared by immunoSEQ multiplex PCR; TCRdb keeps only in-frame clonotypes and omits some of them. The table lists more than 35,000 clones, 80% of them singletons. V was pared by 3 bases and J by 3 bases, with 5 bases of the junction left unmatched. Germline loops: CDR1 SGHNT, CDR2 YYREEE (reference sequence). The CDR3 runs 14 residues. In this sample, this clone turned up once. Its antigen is undetermined. Patients with autoimmune history or systemic immunosuppression were excluded. The source of this sequence is an adult with an advanced solid tumor such as melanoma, head and neck, liver or kidney cancer. V and J are TRBV5-4 and TRBJ1-2, with 7 positions matching TRBD1. The source was CD4+ or CD8+ T cells sorted from blood, collected in a trial of the OX40 agonist ivuxolimab. The CDR3 coding sequence is TGTGCCAGCAGCTCCGACAGGGACGACTATGGCTACACCTTC. Translation: CASSSDRDDYGYTF.